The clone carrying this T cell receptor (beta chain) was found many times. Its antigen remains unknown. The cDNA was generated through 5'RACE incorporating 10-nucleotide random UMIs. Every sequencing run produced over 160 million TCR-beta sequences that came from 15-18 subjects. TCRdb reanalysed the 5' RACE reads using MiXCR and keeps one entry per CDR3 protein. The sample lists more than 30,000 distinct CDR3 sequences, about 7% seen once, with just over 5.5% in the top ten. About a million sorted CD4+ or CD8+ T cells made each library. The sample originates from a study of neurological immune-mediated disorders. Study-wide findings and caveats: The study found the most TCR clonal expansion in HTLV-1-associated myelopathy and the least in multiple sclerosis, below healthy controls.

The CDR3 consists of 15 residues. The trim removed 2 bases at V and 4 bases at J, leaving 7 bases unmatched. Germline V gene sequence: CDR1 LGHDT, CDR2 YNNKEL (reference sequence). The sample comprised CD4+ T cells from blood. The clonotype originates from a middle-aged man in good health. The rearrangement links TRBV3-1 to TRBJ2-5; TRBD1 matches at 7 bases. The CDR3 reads CASSQKTGTRETQYF. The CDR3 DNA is TGTGCCAGCAGCCAAAAGACAGGGACGCGAGAGACCCAGTACTTC.